This is a list of T cell receptor beta chains from one sample in a study of cytomegalovirus exposure and HLA in healthy donors. The assay was immunoSEQ multiplex PCR, and TCRdb's table has in-frame clones only and misses some. The sample has 150,000 to 200,000 clones, around four fifths seen once. The sequencing sample was made of PBMCs. The receptors shown here come from a man in his fifties in good health and CMV-seropositive. Each CDR3 is given with its conserved first and last residue. D genes are given only for firm matches. Expanded clones get a size class; other rows say once, few or many, or leave the size out.

V gene	D gene	clone size	J gene	CDR3 DNA	CDR3 protein
TRBV21-1	-	-	TRBJ1-3	TGTGCCAGCAGCTCGCCCATGGGCCTGACCATATATTTT	CASSSPMGLTIYF
TRBV28	-	once	TRBJ1-1	TGTGCCACCTCCATCCTGAGAGGGAACACTGAAGCTTTCTTT	CATSILRGNTEAFF
TRBV27	TRBD1	-	TRBJ2-7	TGTGCCAGCAGTTTAAAGGGGGCGACTTACGAGCAGTACTTC	CASSLKGATYEQYF
TRBV9	-	few	TRBJ1-2	TGTGCCAGCAGCGCCCGGACATTCAGGGATGGCTACACCTTC	CASSARTFRDGYTF
TRBV6-5	-	few	TRBJ1-4	TGTGCCAGCAGTACCTCTACGCGGGCTAATGAAAAACTGTTTTTT	CASSTSTRANEKLFF
TRBV27	-	-	TRBJ1-1	TGTGCCAGCAGAACCAGGGAGGTGACTTTCTTT	CASRTREVTFF
TRBV15	TRBD2	once	TRBJ2-7	TGTGCCGCCAGTAGAGGGACTAGCGGTACCTACGAGCAGTACTTC	CAASRGTSGTYEQYF
TRBV9	-	-	TRBJ2-1	TGTGCCAGCAGCGTAGGTTATTACAATGAGCAGTTCTTC	CASSVGYYNEQFF
TRBV5-8	TRBD2	-	TRBJ2-3	TGTGCCAGCAGCTTTTGGATGACTAGCGGTACAGATACGCAGTATTTT	CASSFWMTSGTDTQYF
TRBV2	-	-	TRBJ2-7	TGTGCCAGTTCCGGTGGGCAGTTGAGCTCCTACGAGCAGTACTTC	CASSGGQLSSYEQYF
TRBV28	-	-	TRBJ2-2	TGTGCCAGCAAAGACTCGGAGAAGGCGAACACCGGGGAGCTGTTTTTT	CASKDSEKANTGELFF
TRBV7-7	-	-	TRBJ2-1	TGTGCTAGCAGCTTAGCGACCGGGGGTGAGCAGTTCTTC	CASSLATGGEQFF
TRBV18	-	-	TRBJ1-2	TGTGCCAGCTCACCAAATCAGGGATATGGCTACACCTTC	CASSPNQGYGYTF
TRBV7-2	TRBD2	-	TRBJ2-2	TGTGCCAGCAGCTTAGGCGGGAGGAGGGGGAGCGGGGAGCTGTTTTTT	CASSLGGRRGSGELFF
TRBV5-1	TRBD2	-	TRBJ2-2	TGCGCCAGCAGCCCCGGGCACGGACTAGCGGGGGGTAACACCGGGGAGCTGTTTTTT	CASSPGHGLAGGNTGELFF
TRBV5-1	-	-	TRBJ2-7	TGCGCCAGCAGCAACAGGGTTGGCTACGAGCAGTACTTC	CASSNRVGYEQYF
TRBV2	TRBD2	once	TRBJ2-1	TGTGCCAGCAGTGAACTAGCGGGGGGGAGCTCCTACAATGAGCAGTTCTTC	CASSELAGGSSYNEQFF
TRBV7-3	TRBD1	-	TRBJ2-1	TGTGCCAGCAGCTTGGGACAGAACAATGAGCAGTTCTTC	CASSLGQNNEQFF
TRBV30	TRBD1	once	TRBJ1-2	TGTGCCAGAGAGGACAGGAACCTTAACTATGGCTACACCTTC	CAREDRNLNYGYTF
TRBV5-1	-	-	TRBJ2-1	TGCGCCAGCAGCAAACGGACAGATACCTACAATGAGCAGTTCTTC	CASSKRTDTYNEQFF
TRBV4-3	TRBD2	-	TRBJ2-5	TGCGCCAGCAGCCTAACCGGGACTAGCGGGGCGGAGACCCAGTACTTC	CASSLTGTSGAETQYF
TRBV5-6	-	once	TRBJ2-5	TGTGCCAGCAGCTTGCGTCCAGGGCAAGAGACCCAGTACTTC	CASSLRPGQETQYF
TRBV15	TRBD2	-	TRBJ2-1	TGTGCCACCAGCAGAGATCTAGCGGGGTCGTACAATGAGCAGTTCTTC	CATSRDLAGSYNEQFF
TRBV29-1	TRBD1	-	TRBJ2-1	TGCAGCGGTATAGGGGGCGCCTACAATGAGCAGTTCTTC	CSGIGGAYNEQFF
TRBV5-5	-	-	TRBJ1-2	TGTGCCAGCAGCTCCATCCGACAGGACCCCTATGGCTACACCTTC	CASSSIRQDPYGYTF
TRBV7-6	-	-	TRBJ1-3	TGTGCCAGCAGCCTCGGGGGATCGGCCGGAAACACCATATATTTT	CASSLGGSAGNTIYF
TRBV28	TRBD1	-	TRBJ2-4	TGTGCCAGCAGTACAGGGGGCGAAAACATTCAGTACTTC	CASSTGGENIQYF
TRBV28	-	-	TRBJ1-5	TGTGCCAGCAGTTTATCGGGGGTTGGCAATCAGCCCCAGCATTTT	CASSLSGVGNQPQHF
TRBV5-6	-	few	TRBJ2-2	TGTGCCAGCAGCTTGGCCAGGTTACAGGGCCTGAACACCGGGGAGCTGTTTTTT	CASSLARLQGLNTGELFF
TRBV25-1	-	few	TRBJ2-7	TGTGCCAGCAGTGAATACGGGTCTGGGGAGCAGTACTTC	CASSEYGSGEQYF
TRBV7-3	-	-	TRBJ2-1	TGTGCCAGCAGCTTAAGAGGCAATGAGCAGTTCTTC	CASSLRGNEQFF
TRBV6-6	-	-	TRBJ1-2	TGTGCCAGCAGTTACTCGGGCAGAAACTATGGCTACACCTTC	CASSYSGRNYGYTF
TRBV7-9	-	-	TRBJ2-1	TGTGCCAGCAGCCTGGATTGGACAGCACACAATGAGCAGTTCTTC	CASSLDWTAHNEQFF
TRBV5-8	TRBD1	-	TRBJ2-1	TGTGCCAGCAGCTGGGGAGGGGACAGGGGAAATGAGCAGTTCTTC	CASSWGGDRGNEQFF
TRBV27	TRBD1	-	TRBJ1-5	TGTGCCAGCAGTCGTTCCGGGACAGGAAATCAGCCCCAGCATTTT	CASSRSGTGNQPQHF
TRBV10-3	-	few	TRBJ1-1	TGTGCCACCAGTGTCGGTACTGAAGCTTTCTTT	CATSVGTEAFF
TRBV2	-	-	TRBJ1-2	TGTGCCAGCAGCAGCAGTCTAGTCAACTATGGCTACACCTTC	CASSSSLVNYGYTF
TRBV7-9	TRBD1	-	TRBJ1-6	TGTGCCAGCAGCTTCCAAGGGGGCCTAAAGAATTCACCCCTCCACTTT	CASSFQGGLKNSPLHF
TRBV5-4	TRBD1	-	TRBJ2-2	TGTGCCAGCAGACTCCAGGGGGTAGACACCGGGGAGCTGTTTTTT	CASRLQGVDTGELFF
TRBV27	TRBD1	once	TRBJ2-7	TGTGCCAGCAGTTTGGGATGGACAGGGGGCTACGAGCAGTACTTC	CASSLGWTGGYEQYF
TRBV27	-	-	TRBJ2-7	TGTGCCAGCAGTTTTCTCTCGTCGCAGGCAAAGTCAACCTCCTACGAGCAGTACTTC	CASSFLSSQAKSTSYEQYF
TRBV10-1	TRBD1	-	TRBJ2-5	TGCGCCAGCAGTGAAGGACAGGGAAAGACCCAGTACTTC	CASSEGQGKTQYF
TRBV7-9	-	-	TRBJ1-1	TGTGCCAGCAGCCCAGAGGGGAACACTGAAGCTTTCTTT	CASSPEGNTEAFF
TRBV4-1	TRBD1	-	TRBJ2-3	TGCGCCAGCAGTCGGGGTGGCAGGGGGCGCGGAGATACGCAGTATTTT	CASSRGGRGRGDTQYF
TRBV30	TRBD1	few	TRBJ2-6	TGTGCCTGGAGTACCTACAGGGGAACTGGGGCCAACGTCCTGACTTTC	CAWSTYRGTGANVLTF
TRBV6-1	-	-	TRBJ2-6	TGTGCCAGCAGTGAGAGGCCAGGGCGATACTCTGGGGCCAACGTCCTGACTTTC	CASSERPGRYSGANVLTF
TRBV6-1	TRBD2	-	TRBJ2-4	TGTGCCAGCAGTGAATTTCCTAGCGGGAGAGCCAAAAACATTCAGTACTTC	CASSEFPSGRAKNIQYF
TRBV15	TRBD1	-	TRBJ2-7	TGTGCCACCAGCAGAGAGGACAGGGACTCCTACGAGCAGTACTTC	CATSREDRDSYEQYF
TRBV9	TRBD2	-	TRBJ2-1	TGTGCCAGCAGCCCTCAACCGGGACTAGCGGGGTCCTACAATGAGCAGTTCTTC	CASSPQPGLAGSYNEQFF
TRBV19	-	-	TRBJ1-2	TGTGCCACCGCAGCCGGGGGAATGAACTATGGCTACACCTTC	CATAAGGMNYGYTF
TRBV7-9	TRBD1	-	TRBJ1-5	TGTGCCAGCAGCTCCGGGACAGACAATCAGCCCCAGCATTTT	CASSSGTDNQPQHF
TRBV28	-	-	TRBJ1-2	TGTGCCAGCAGTTTATCCTCCTATGGCTACACCTTC	CASSLSSYGYTF
TRBV28	TRBD1	-	TRBJ2-7	TGTGCCAGCAGTCAGACAGGGTTAATCGAGCAGTACTTC	CASSQTGLIEQYF
TRBV10-3	TRBD1	-	TRBJ2-7	TGTGCCATCAGTGTGGGACAGTACGAGCAGTACTTC	CAISVGQYEQYF